The T cell receptor beta chain described here comes from a study of T-cell memory formation after mild COVID-19. There are many counts of this clonotype. Its specificity is unknown. Between the trimmed V and J ends, which lost 8 bases and 3 bases, there was a span of 7 bases. There are 11 residues in the CDR3. CDR1 MNHNS and CDR2 SASEGT come from the germline V gene. Each CDR3 protein gets one entry after TCRdb re-called the 5' RACE reads with MiXCR. The sample carries some 250,000 distinct CDR3 sequences, over 8.5% recorded once. General study results and limits: Mainly CM and EM harbored the contracting CD4+ clones; mainly EMRA harbored the CD8+ ones. Certain responding clones were present in pre-infection memory, suggesting participation of cross-reactive memory.

Sequencing used PBMCs or a T cell subset sorted from them (not recorded which). The TCR originated in a man aged 18 to 30 who had mild COVID-19 (a few samples of this study predate the infection). Cell type and time point are not known. The chain couples TRBV6-1 to TRBJ1-2, with D unresolved. The DNA of the CDR3 is TGTGCCAGCCGAGAGGACTATGGCTACACCTTC. The encoded protein is CASREDYGYTF.